The 6 T cell receptor beta chains reported below all come from one sample, sequenced in a study of blood T cell repertoires in COVID-19 (dated by TCRdb to about 2020). Libraries were built with the immunoSEQ multiplex PCR assay. Drawn from immuneACCESS, this table holds only the in-frame rearrangements with V and J called that TCRdb kept. Clones are partly lost; checked studies trace under half to an unresolved V gene and leave the rest unexplained. Recorded for this sample are 70,000 to 90,000 clones; roughly 83% of them occurred a single time. The biggest ten clones account for 15% to 20% of the sample. The specimen was peripheral blood. The receptors stem from a woman of 80 years or more with acute or convalescent COVID-19.

The rearrangement joins TRBV21-1 to TRBJ2-6; TRBD1 reflects the table's D call only, with no check against the DNA. TRBV21-1 is a listed pseudogene. This CDR3 contains 19 residues. The CDR3 nucleotides read TGTGCCAGCAGCAAAGTAGTGACAGGAGGTGCCTCTGGGGCCAACGTCCTGACTTTC. Translated: CASSKVVTGGASGANVLTF.

The chain has TRBV2 and TRBJ1-1, with 7 positions matching TRBD1. Trimming removed 6 bases from V and 11 bases from J; junction bases left unmatched: 9. The CDR3 is 12 amino acids. CDR1 and CDR2 (germline): SNHLY, FYNNEI. The chain's CDR3 is CASRGQLFRAFF. The DNA of the CDR3 is TGTGCCAGCAGGGGACAGCTATTTAGGGCTTTCTTT.

The chain couples TRBV7-9 to TRBJ1-2, with D unclear. This CDR3 region has 15 residues. V was shortened by 0 bases and J by 0 bases, with 8 bases between the two germline ends. Germline-derived CDR1 and CDR2 are SEHNR and FQNEAQ (reference sequence). CDR3 in amino acids: CASSLASVANYGYTF. The CDR3 region has the DNA TGTGCCAGCAGCTTAGCGTCCGTAGCTAACTATGGCTACACCTTC.

The V and J genes are TRBV5-6 and TRBJ1-2, with unresolved D. The V end lost 4 bases, the J end lost 6 bases, and 16 bases lay between the germline ends. Germline values: CDR1 SGHDT, CDR2 YYEEEE. CDR3 length: 14 residues. In nucleotides, the CDR3 is TGTGCCAGCAGCCCCGATACTAGGAGGCATGGCTACACCTTC. The encoded protein is CASSPDTRRHGYTF.

This clone occurred once. The V and J genes are TRBV24-1 and TRBJ2-1, with TRBD2 matching over 11 bases. V lost 2 bases, J lost 7 bases, and 9 bases stayed unmatched. Germline CDR1 KGHDR, CDR2 SFDVKD. The CDR3 has 17 amino acids. CDR3 protein: CATSDWATSGRPNEQFF. The CDR3 nucleotides read TGTGCCACCAGTGATTGGGCAACTAGCGGGAGACCGAATGAGCAGTTCTTC.

This sequence joins TRBV5-1 and TRBJ2-5; D is perhaps TRBD1 (6 bases). Germline CDR1 and CDR2: SGHRS and YFSETQ. This CDR3 is 12 amino acids long. V was cut by 3 bases and J by 5 bases, with 8 bases left in between. CDR3 DNA: TGCGCCAGCAGCTACCAGGGGGAGACCCAGTACTTC. It specifies CASSYQGETQYF.